This T cell receptor (beta chain) was obtained from a study of blood T cell repertoires in COVID-19. Study in general: Material from acute and convalescent COVID-19 was sourced from the United States, Italy and Spain.

Assay: immunoSEQ multiplex PCR; the TCRdb copy retains only in-frame clones and omits some. The table includes 60,000 to 80,000 clones, around 80% detected once. V lost 5 bases and J lost 3, with 13 bases in between. Germline values: CDR1 SQVTM, CDR2 ANQGSEA. The CDR3 spans 13 residues. Sequencing input: peripheral blood. The TCR sequence derives from a man aged 45-65 years with COVID-19, enrolled during active disease. The chain uses TRBV29-1 and TRBJ1-1, with D maybe TRBD1 (6 bases). CDR3 protein: CSVWYQGYTEAFF. CDR3 nucleotide sequence: TGCAGCGTTTGGTACCAGGGGTACACTGAAGCTTTCTTT.